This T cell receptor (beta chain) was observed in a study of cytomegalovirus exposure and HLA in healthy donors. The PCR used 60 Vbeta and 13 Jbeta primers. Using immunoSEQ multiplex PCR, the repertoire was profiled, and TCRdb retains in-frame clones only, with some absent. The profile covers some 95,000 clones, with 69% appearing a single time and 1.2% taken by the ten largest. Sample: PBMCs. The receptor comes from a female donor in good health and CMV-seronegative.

Written as DNA, the CDR3 is TGCAGCGTTGCGCTCCCCCCCGCTATCGGAGAGACCCAGTACTTC. It encodes CSVALPPAIGETQYF. The chain has TRBV29-1 and TRBJ2-5, with D uncertain. Germline V gives CDR1 SQVTM, CDR2 ANQGSEA. Deletions cut 4 bases from V and 4 bases from J, with 19 bases between. The CDR3 totals 15 residues.